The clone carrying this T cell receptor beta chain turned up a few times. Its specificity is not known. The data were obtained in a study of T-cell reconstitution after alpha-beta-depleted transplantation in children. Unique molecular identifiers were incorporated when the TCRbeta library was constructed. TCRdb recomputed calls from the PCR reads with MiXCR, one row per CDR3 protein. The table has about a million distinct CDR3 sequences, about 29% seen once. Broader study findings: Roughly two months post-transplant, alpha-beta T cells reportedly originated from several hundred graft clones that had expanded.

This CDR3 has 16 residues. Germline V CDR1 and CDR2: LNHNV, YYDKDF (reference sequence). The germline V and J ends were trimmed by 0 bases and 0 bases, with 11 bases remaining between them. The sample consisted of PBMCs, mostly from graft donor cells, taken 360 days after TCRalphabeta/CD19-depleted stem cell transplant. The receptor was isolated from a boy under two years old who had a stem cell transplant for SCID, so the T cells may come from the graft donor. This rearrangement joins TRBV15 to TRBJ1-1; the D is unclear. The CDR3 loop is CATSRDSALMNTEAFF. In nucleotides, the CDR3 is TGTGCCACCAGCAGAGATTCGGCCTTAATGAACACTGAAGCTTTCTTT. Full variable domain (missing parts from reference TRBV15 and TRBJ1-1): DAMVIQNPRYQVTQFGKPVTLSCSQTLNHNVMYWYQQKSSQAPKLLFHYYDKDFNNEADTPDNFQSRRPNTSFCFLDIRSPGLGDTAMYLCATSRDSALMNTEAFFGQGTRLTVV.